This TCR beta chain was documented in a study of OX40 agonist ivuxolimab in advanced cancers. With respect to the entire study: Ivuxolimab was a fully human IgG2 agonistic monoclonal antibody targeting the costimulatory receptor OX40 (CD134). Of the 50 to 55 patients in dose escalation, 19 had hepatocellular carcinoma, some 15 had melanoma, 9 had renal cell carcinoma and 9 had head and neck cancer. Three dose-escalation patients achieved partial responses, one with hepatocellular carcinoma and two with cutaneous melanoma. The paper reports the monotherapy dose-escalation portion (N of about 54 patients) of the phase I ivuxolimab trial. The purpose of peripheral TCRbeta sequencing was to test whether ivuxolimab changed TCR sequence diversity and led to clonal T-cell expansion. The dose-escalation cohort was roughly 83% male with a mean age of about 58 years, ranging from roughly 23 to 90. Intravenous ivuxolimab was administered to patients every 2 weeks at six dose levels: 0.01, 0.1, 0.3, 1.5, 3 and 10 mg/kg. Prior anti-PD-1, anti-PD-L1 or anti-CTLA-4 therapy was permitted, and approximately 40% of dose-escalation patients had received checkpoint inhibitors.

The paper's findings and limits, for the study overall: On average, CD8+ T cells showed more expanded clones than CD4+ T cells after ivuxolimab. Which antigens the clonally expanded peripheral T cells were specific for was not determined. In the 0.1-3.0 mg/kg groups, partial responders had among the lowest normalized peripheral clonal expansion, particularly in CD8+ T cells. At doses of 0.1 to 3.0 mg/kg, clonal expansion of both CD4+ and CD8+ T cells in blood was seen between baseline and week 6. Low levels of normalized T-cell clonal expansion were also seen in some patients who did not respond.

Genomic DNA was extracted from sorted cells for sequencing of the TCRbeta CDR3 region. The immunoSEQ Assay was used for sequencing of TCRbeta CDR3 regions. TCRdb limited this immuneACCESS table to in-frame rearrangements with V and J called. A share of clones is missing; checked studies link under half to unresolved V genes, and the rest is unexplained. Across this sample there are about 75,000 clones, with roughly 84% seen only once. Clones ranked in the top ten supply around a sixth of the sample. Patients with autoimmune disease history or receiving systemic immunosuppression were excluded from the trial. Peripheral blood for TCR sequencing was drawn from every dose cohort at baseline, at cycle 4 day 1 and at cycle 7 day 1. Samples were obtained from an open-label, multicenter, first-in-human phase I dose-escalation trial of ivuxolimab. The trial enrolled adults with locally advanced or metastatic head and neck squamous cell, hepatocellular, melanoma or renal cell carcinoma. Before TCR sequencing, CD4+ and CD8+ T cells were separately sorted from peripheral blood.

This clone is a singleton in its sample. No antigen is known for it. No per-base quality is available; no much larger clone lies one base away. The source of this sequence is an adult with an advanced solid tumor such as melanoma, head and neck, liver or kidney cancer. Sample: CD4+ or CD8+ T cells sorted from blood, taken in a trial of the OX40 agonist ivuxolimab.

The nucleotides are TGTGCCAGCAGCCAATCAAGGACTAATGAAAAACTGTTTTTT. Its amino acids are CASSQSRTNEKLFF. The receptor chain draws on TRBV6-5 and TRBJ1-4; the D gene assignment is ambiguous. Including the terminal cysteine and phenylalanine, the CDR3 comprises 14 residues. CDR3 DNA is the only sequence kept; it has 42 bases, read in frame from the first base. CDR1 and CDR2 were assigned from the germline V gene as MNHEY and SVGAGI. V loses 6 bases of germline sequence and J loses 2 bases, and the interval between the two ends is 10 bases.